A single T cell receptor beta chain is shown here with its context. Its antigen is still unknown. Base qualities were left out, and no much larger clone turns up one base away. The data belong to a study of blood T cell repertoires in COVID-19 (dated by TCRdb to 2020 to 2021). For context, the study as a whole: Samples from collaborators originated in the United States, Italy and Spain and spanned both the acute and convalescent phases of COVID-19. The material from the prospective study consisted of cDNA or gDNA derived from T cells, B-cell-depleted T cells, or PBMCs. The sample metadata nearly always contained a de-identified subject ID, COVID-19 status, age in years and sex. The dataset comprised deeply sampled blood TCRbeta repertoires from subjects exposed to, actively infected with, or recovered from COVID-19. Where available, HLA class I and class II types were obtained from metadata supplied by the sample provider rather than from assay-based typing. The samples were drawn from two sources: the first 160 participants of the ongoing ImmuneRACE study, and 1,254 subjects contributed by 6 global collaborators. The repertoires were released in a freely available public database intended as a resource for research on the immune response to SARS-CoV-2.

Broader findings and caveats from the paper: Clinical and demographic metadata were provided uncurated, with the amount varying by source and participant.

Another Seattle source contributed samples from volunteer blood donors who had recovered from COVID-19. The collaborating institutions used their own protocols to collect whole blood in K2EDTA tubes. Collaborator samples were shipped for TCRbeta analysis as frozen whole blood, isolated PBMCs, or DNA extracted from either sample type. At the junction V is shortened by 7 bases and J by 6 bases; bases outside the gene matches: 8. Including cysteine and phenylalanine, the CDR3 has 13 amino acids. This entry keeps only the CDR3 DNA: 39 bases, framed from base 1. For CDR1 and CDR2, the germline V gene lists SQVTM and ANQGSEA. TCRbeta CDR3 regions were amplified from genomic DNA using the immunoSEQ Assay, a bias-controlled multiplex PCR. Per the authors' processing: Within the assay, amplification of reference gene primers was used to estimate how many nucleated cells each sample contained. To quantify the absolute abundance of each unique TCRbeta CDR3 rearrangement, sequence reads were collapsed and filtered. For each sample, productive Simpson clonality was calculated as the square root of Simpson's diversity index across productive rearrangements. This is the immuneACCESS table as TCRdb keeps it, with only in-frame sequences that have V and J called. A part of the clones is gone; compared with another copy, unresolved V genes explain less than half, and the rest is unexplained. V and J calls and clone size are as listed in that table; D and trimming were resolved from the DNA. The sample includes hundreds of thousands of clones, with 75% to 90% observed a single time. Approximately 1.6% of the sample comes from the top ten.

The chain was built from TRBV29-1 and TRBJ2-3, with 9 central nucleotides matching TRBD2. The source is a woman in her forties who had recovered from COVID-19. The sample comprised peripheral blood. DNA sequence: TGCAGCGGCGAGCGGGGGGCGAGGGATACGCAGTATTTT. Translated, it gives CSGERGARDTQYF.